This T cell receptor (beta chain) derives from a study of T-cell reconstitution after alpha-beta-depleted transplantation in children. Unique molecular identifiers were used to barcode this TCRbeta library. TCRdb reprocessed the PCR reads with MiXCR, giving one entry per CDR3 protein. The sample has about 510,000 distinct CDR3 sequences, roughly an eighth seen once. Trimming removed 7 bases at V and 6 bases at J, with 11 bases between. The CDR3 is 12 residues long. Germline loops: CDR1 MNHNS, CDR2 SASEGT. The gene calls are TRBV6-1 and TRBJ2-3; D unresolved. The specimen was PBMCs, mostly from graft donor cells, collected 180 days after TCRalphabeta/CD19-depleted stem cell transplant. The sequence came from a female patient younger than 10 who had a stem cell transplant for aplastic anemia, so the T cells may come from the graft donor. The DNA for the CDR3 is TGTGCCAGCACCCCTCTCGAGGATACGCAGTATTTT. Encoded protein: CASTPLEDTQYF.